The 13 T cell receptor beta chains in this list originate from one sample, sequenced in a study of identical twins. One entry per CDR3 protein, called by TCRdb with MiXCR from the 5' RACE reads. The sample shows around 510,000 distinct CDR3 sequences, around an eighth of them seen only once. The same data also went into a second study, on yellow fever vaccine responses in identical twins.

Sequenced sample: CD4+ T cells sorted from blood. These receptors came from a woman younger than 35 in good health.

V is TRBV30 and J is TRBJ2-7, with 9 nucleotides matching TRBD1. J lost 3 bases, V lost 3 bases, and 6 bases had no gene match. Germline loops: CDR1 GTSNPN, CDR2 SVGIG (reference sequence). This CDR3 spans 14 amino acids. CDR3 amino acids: CAWSTDRGVYEQYF. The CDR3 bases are TGTGCCTGGAGCACTGACAGGGGGGTCTACGAGCAGTACTTC. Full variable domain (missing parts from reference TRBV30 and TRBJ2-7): SQTIHQWPATLVQPVGSPLSLECTVEGTSNPNLYWYRQAAGRGLQLLFYSVGIGQISSEVPQNLSASRPQDRQFILSSKKLLLSDSGFYLCAWSTDRGVYEQYFGPGTRLTVT.

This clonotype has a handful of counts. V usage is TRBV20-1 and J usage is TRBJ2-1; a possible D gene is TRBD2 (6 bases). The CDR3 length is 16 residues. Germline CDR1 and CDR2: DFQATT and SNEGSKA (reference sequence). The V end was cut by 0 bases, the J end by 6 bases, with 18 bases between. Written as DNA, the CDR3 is TGCAGTGCTAGAGATCCGGGCGGGACGCGGACCAATGAGCAGTTCTTC. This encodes CSARDPGGTRTNEQFF.

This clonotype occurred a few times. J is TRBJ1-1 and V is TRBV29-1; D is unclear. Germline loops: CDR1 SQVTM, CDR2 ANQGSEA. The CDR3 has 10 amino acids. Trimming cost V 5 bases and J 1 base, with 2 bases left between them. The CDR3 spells CSVRNTEAFF. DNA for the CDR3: TGCAGCGTTCGGAACACTGAAGCTTTCTTT.

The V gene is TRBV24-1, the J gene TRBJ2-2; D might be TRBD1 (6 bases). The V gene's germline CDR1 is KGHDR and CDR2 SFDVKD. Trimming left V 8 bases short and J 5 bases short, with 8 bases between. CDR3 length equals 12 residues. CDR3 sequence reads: CATTGVTGELFF. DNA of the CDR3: TGTGCCACCACAGGGGTTACCGGGGAGCTGTTTTTT.

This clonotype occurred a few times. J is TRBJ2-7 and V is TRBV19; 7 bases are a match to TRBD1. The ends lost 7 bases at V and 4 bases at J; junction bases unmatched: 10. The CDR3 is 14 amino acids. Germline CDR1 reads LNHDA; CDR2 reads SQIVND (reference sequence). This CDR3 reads CASTATGTIYEQYF. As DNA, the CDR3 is TGTGCCAGTACCGCGACAGGGACCATTTACGAGCAGTACTTC. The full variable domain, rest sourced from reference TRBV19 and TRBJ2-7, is DGGITQSPKYLFRKEGQNVTLSCEQNLNHDAMYWYRQDPGQGLRLIYYSQIVNDFQKGDIAEGYSVSREKKESFPLTVTSAQKNPTAFYLCASTATGTIYEQYFGPGTRLTVT.

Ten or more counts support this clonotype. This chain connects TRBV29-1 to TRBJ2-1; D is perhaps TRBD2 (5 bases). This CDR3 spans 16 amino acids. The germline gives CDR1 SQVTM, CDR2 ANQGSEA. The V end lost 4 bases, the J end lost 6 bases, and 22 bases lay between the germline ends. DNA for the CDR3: TGCAGCGTTGCCGGGGTAGCGCGTTTTGGTGGCAATGAGCAGTTCTTC. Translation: CSVAGVARFGGNEQFF.

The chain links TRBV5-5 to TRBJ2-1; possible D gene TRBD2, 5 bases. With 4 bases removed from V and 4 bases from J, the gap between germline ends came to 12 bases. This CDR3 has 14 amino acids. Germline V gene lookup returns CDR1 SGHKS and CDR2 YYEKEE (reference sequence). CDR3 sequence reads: CASSRTPQYNEQFF. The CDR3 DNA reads TGTGCCAGCAGCCGGACTCCTCAGTACAATGAGCAGTTCTTC.

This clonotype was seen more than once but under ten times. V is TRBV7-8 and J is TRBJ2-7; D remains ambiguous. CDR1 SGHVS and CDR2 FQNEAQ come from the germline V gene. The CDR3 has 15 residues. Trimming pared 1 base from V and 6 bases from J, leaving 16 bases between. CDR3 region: CASSLGGKESSEQYF. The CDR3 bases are TGTGCCAGCAGCTTAGGAGGCAAGGAGTCGAGCGAGCAGTACTTC. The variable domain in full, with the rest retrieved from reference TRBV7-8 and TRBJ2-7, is GAGVSQSPRYKVAKRGQDVALRCDPISGHVSLFWYQQALGQGPEFLTYFQNEAQLDKSGLPSDRFFAERPEGSVSTLKIQRTQQEDSAVYLCASSLGGKESSEQYFGPGTRLTVT.

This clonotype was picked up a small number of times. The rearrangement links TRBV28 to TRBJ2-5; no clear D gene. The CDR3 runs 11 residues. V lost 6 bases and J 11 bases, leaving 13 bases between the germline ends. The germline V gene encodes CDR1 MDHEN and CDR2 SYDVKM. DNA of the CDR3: TGTGCCAGCAGCCAGTTTACGGCGCAGTACTTC. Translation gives CASSQFTAQYF. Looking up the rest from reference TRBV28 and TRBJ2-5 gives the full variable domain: DVKVTQSSRYLVKRTGEKVFLECVQDMDHENMFWYRQDPGLGLRLIYFSYDVKMKEKGDIPEGYSVSREKKERFSLILESASTNQTSMYLCASSQFTAQYFGPGTRLLVL.

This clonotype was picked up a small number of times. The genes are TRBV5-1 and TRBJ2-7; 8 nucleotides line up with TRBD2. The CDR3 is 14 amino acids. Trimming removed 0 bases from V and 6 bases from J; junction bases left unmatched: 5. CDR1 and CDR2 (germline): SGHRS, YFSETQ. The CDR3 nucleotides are TGCGCCAGCAGCTTGGTCTCTGCGGGAGGCGAGCAGTACTTC. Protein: CASSLVSAGGEQYF.

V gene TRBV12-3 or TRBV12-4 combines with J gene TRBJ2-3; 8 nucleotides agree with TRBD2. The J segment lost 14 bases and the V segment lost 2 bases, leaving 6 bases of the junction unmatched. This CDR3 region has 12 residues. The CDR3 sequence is CASSLTSGSSYF. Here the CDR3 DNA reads TGTGCCAGCAGTTTAACGAGCGGGAGTTCGTATTTT.

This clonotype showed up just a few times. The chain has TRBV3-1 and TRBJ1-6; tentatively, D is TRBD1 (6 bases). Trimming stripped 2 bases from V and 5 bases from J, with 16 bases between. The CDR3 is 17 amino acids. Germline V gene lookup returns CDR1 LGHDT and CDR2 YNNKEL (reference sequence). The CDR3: CASSQNPGVGNNSPLHF. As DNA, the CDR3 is TGTGCCAGCAGCCAAAATCCAGGGGTCGGCAATAATTCACCCCTCCACTTT.

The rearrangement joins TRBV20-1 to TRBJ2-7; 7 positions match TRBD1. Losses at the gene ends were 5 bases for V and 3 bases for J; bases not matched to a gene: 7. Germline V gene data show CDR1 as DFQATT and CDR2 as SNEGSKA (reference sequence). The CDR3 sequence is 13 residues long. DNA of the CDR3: TGCAGTGCTTCCGGGACAGCAGACTACGAGCAGTACTTC. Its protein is CSASGTADYEQYF.